Sequencing of this T cell receptor (beta chain) was carried out in a study of T cell changes during pregnancy in multiple sclerosis. TCRdb's table, derived via immunoSEQ multiplex PCR, lists solely in-frame clones and lacks some. The sample lists 65,000 to 80,000 clones; roughly 93% were seen once. This clonotype originated in a female donor with multiple sclerosis, enrolled in a pregnancy study. The sample was peripheral blood, taken in the second trimester of pregnancy.

The CDR3 region is CASSREETQYF. CDR3 nucleotides: TGTGCCAGCAGTCGAGAAGAGACCCAGTACTTC. This chain uses TRBV28 with TRBJ2-5; D gene uncertain. V lost 5 bases to trimming and J lost 3 bases, with 4 bases between them. Germline CDR1 and CDR2: MDHEN and SYDVKM. The CDR3 is 11 residues long. Combining the CDR3 with reference TRBV28 and TRBJ2-5 gives the whole variable domain DVKVTQSSRYLVKRTGEKVFLECVQDMDHENMFWYRQDPGLGLRLIYFSYDVKMKEKGDIPEGYSVSREKKERFSLILESASTNQTSMYLCASSREETQYFGPGTRLLVL.